The table lists the clone carrying this T cell receptor beta chain with many counts. Antigen: not known. This specimen comes from a study of T-cell reconstitution after alpha-beta-depleted transplantation in children. Construction of the TCRbeta library involved unique molecular identifiers. TCRdb itself ran the PCR reads through MiXCR, one entry per CDR3 protein. Of more than 200,000 distinct CDR3 sequences in the sample, about 23% were seen once. Study results and caveats: T cells produced anew were the main source of T-cell counts and diversity one year after transplant. Roughly two months post-transplant, alpha-beta T cells reportedly originated from several hundred graft clones that had expanded. Diversity of TCRbeta at day 60 was high in some patients, arising from surviving recipient T cells and thymic progenitors.

Germline loops: CDR1 SQVTM, CDR2 ANQGSEA. The CDR3 runs to 10 residues. V was cut by 6 bases and J by 4 bases, with 4 bases left in between. The chain has TRBV29-1 and TRBJ2-1, with D uncertain. Source: PBMCs, taken before TCRalphabeta/CD19-depleted stem cell transplant. The clonotype comes from a girl under 10 years old with Fanconi anemia, due to receive a stem cell transplant. The CDR3 region has the DNA TGCAGCGTCGGATACAATGAGCAGTTCTTC. Translation: CSVGYNEQFF.